A single sample gave rise to the 17 T cell receptor beta chains below, sequenced in a study of cytomegalovirus exposure and HLA in healthy donors. It was with 60 Vbeta and 13 Jbeta primers that the PCR ran. Profiling relied on immunoSEQ multiplex PCR, and the TCRdb table lists in-frame clones only, not all of them. In the table there are under 200,000 clones, roughly 70% of which are singletons. Input material: PBMCs. These receptors came from a woman under 40 in good health and CMV-seronegative.

V and J are TRBV4-3 and TRBJ1-2; perhaps TRBD1 as D (6 bases). Trimming left V 0 bases short and J 5 bases short, with 19 bases between. Germline lookup yields CDR1 LGHNA and CDR2 YSLEER. CDR3 length: 17 residues. CDR3 sequence (DNA): TGCGCCAGCAGCCAAGATGGGGGTACGGGCAGGGGTTATGGCTACACCTTC. Amino acid sequence: CASSQDGGTGRGYGYTF.

The rearrangement uses TRBV10-2 and TRBJ1-2; perhaps TRBD1 as D (5 bases). This CDR3 comprises 13 residues. The germline V gene has CDR1 WSHSY and CDR2 SAAADI. Trimming removed 9 bases from V and 1 base from J, with 12 bases in between. CDR3 residues: CASTGRGNYGYTF. CDR3 coding DNA: TGCGCCAGTACAGGTCGCGGTAACTATGGCTACACCTTC.

This clone was observed a handful of times. This chain uses TRBV7-9 with TRBJ2-5; no firm D call. The end of the DNA aligns better with TRBJ2-7, so the J call may be wrong. Germline V gene sequence: CDR1 SEHNR, CDR2 FQNEAQ (reference sequence). The CDR3 totals 14 residues. The CDR3 sequence is CASSLERLSYEQYF. The CDR3 DNA follows: TGTGCCAGCAGCTTAGAAAGATTATCCTACGAGCAGTACTTC.

V gene TRBV5-1 combines with J gene TRBJ2-5, with unresolved D. The germline V gene has CDR1 SGHRS and CDR2 YFSETQ. The V gene lost 4 bases and the J gene lost 1 base, with 5 bases spanning the gap. The CDR3 consists of 12 residues. As DNA, the CDR3 is TGCGCCAGCAGCCCGTTCCAAGAGACCCAGTACTTC. Its protein product is CASSPFQETQYF.

The chain uses TRBV19 and TRBJ1-6; the match to TRBD1 covers 8 bases. The V and J ends lost 3 bases and 10 bases, in that order; junction bases with no gene match: 2. CDR1 is LNHDA and CDR2 is SQIVND in the germline V gene (reference sequence). CDR3 length: 13 residues. The CDR3 DNA is TGTGCCAGTAGTATTGGGACAGGCTCACCCCTCCACTTT. It translates to CASSIGTGSPLHF.

This chain connects TRBV6-1 to TRBJ2-5; TRBD2 matches 14 bases. Per the germline V gene, CDR1 is MNHNS and CDR2 is SASEGT. This CDR3 region has 18 residues. V lost 4 bases, J lost 0 bases, and 7 bases stayed unmatched. The CDR3 is CASSGGTSGGYYQETQYF. The CDR3 nucleotides read TGTGCCAGCAGTGGCGGGACTAGCGGGGGATATTACCAAGAGACCCAGTACTTC.

This clone occurred once. This sequence joins TRBV19 and TRBJ2-1; 9 nucleotides align to TRBD1. The CDR3 length is 14 residues. V lost 9 bases to trimming and J lost 6 bases; unmatched junction nucleotides: 9. The germline V gene encodes CDR1 LNHDA and CDR2 SQIVND (reference sequence). The DNA of the CDR3 is TGTGCCAGCATGGACAGGGGTAGGTTCAATGAGCAGTTCTTC. This translates into CASMDRGRFNEQFF.

This chain uses TRBV11-2 with TRBJ2-5; 8 bases are shared with TRBD2. Germline trimming cut 5 bases from V and 4 bases from J; bases unmatched to any gene: 12. This CDR3 spans 16 amino acids. Germline V CDR1 and CDR2: SGHAT, FQNNGV. The CDR3 loop reads CASSPGRGGRAETQYF. Here the CDR3 DNA reads TGTGCCAGCAGCCCAGGACGGGGGGGCCGGGCAGAGACCCAGTACTTC.

This sequence joins TRBV7-8 and TRBJ2-7; 7 nucleotides align to TRBD1. V gave up 4 bases and J gave up 0 bases; unmatched junction bases: 9. Per the germline V gene, CDR1 is SGHVS and CDR2 is FQNEAQ. The CDR3 spans 16 residues. The CDR3 DNA reads TGTGCCAGCAGCTCCTTGTCAAGGGACAGCTCCTACGAGCAGTACTTC. Translating gives CASSSLSRDSSYEQYF.

This clone showed up just a few times. V gene TRBV2 combines with J gene TRBJ2-3; 8 bases agree with TRBD1. This CDR3 is 13 amino acids long. V shed 9 bases, J shed 4 bases, and the junction held 6 bases outside the gene matches. Germline lookup yields CDR1 SNHLY and CDR2 FYNNEI. CDR3: CASRTGRSDTQYF. The CDR3 bases are TGTGCCAGTCGGACAGGGAGGTCAGATACGCAGTATTTT. The entire variable domain, with the rest obtained from reference TRBV2 and TRBJ2-3, is as follows: EPEVTQTPSHQVTQMGQEVILRCVPISNHLYFYWYRQILGQKVEFLVSFYNNEISEKSEIFDDQFSVERPDGSNFTLKIRSTKLEDSAMYFCASRTGRSDTQYFGPGTRLTVL.

CDR3 DNA: TGTGCCAGCAGTGGCTCCGGGACAAGGAGCTCCTACGAGCAGTACTTC. Protein: CASSGSGTRSSYEQYF. This chain connects TRBV6-1 to TRBJ2-7; tentatively, D is TRBD1 (6 bases). Germline CDR1 reads MNHNS; CDR2 reads SASEGT. V shed 4 bases and J shed 0 bases, with 16 bases lying between them. The CDR3 is made up of 16 amino acids.

The chain combines TRBV2 with TRBJ2-2; D might be TRBD1 (6 bases). Trimming stripped 5 bases from V and 5 bases from J, with 18 bases between. CDR1 is SNHLY, CDR2 FYNNEI, per germline. This CDR3 is 16 amino acids long. CDR3 protein: CASSQNVGASTGELFF. In DNA form, the CDR3 reads TGTGCCAGCAGTCAGAATGTGGGGGCGTCGACCGGGGAGCTGTTTTTT.

The chain couples TRBV7-2 to TRBJ2-5; maybe TRBD2 (5 bases). The CDR3 length is 16 residues. Germline values: CDR1 SGHTA, CDR2 FQGNSA. V was trimmed by 0 bases and J by 1 base, leaving 12 bases between them. Here the CDR3 reads CASSLALEGGQETQYF. CDR3 sequence (DNA): TGTGCCAGCAGCTTAGCGCTTGAGGGCGGCCAAGAGACCCAGTACTTC.

V usage is TRBV14 and J usage is TRBJ1-1; 9 nucleotides agree with TRBD1. Trimming cost V 5 bases and J 6 bases; bases outside gene matches: 19. CDR1 and CDR2 from the germline V gene are SGHDN and FVKESK. This CDR3 contains 18 residues. CDR3 nucleotides: TGTGCCAGCAGCGCCTACGCCGGGACAGGGATAAAGGGGGCTGAAGCTTTCTTT. Its translation: CASSAYAGTGIKGAEAFF.

The chain recombines TRBV27 with TRBJ1-6; unclear D gene. The V end was cut by 9 bases, the J end by 7 bases, with 13 bases between. The CDR3 contains 13 residues. CDR1 is MNHEY and CDR2 is SMNVEV in the germline V gene (reference sequence). The CDR3 here is CASASSLNSPLHF. The CDR3 DNA reads TGTGCCAGTGCAAGCTCTCTCAATTCACCCCTCCACTTT.

In this sample, this clone turned up once. The chain combines TRBV5-6 with TRBJ2-7, with TRBD2 identical over 7 bases. J gave up 5 bases and V 4 bases, and 0 bases lay outside the gene matches. This CDR3 has 11 residues. The germline V gene encodes CDR1 SGHDT and CDR2 YYEEEE. The CDR3: CASSGRDEQYF. In DNA form, the CDR3 reads TGTGCCAGCAGCGGGAGGGACGAGCAGTACTTC.

The V and J genes are TRBV11-3 and TRBJ2-1; 14 bases agree with TRBD2. J was trimmed by 7 bases and V by 5 bases; bases with no gene match: 4. There are 15 residues in the CDR3. Germline V gene lookup returns CDR1 SGHNT and CDR2 YENEEA. CDR3 loop: CASSLRTSGRNEQFF. The CDR3 DNA follows: TGTGCCAGCAGCCTACGGACTAGCGGGAGGAATGAGCAGTTCTTC.